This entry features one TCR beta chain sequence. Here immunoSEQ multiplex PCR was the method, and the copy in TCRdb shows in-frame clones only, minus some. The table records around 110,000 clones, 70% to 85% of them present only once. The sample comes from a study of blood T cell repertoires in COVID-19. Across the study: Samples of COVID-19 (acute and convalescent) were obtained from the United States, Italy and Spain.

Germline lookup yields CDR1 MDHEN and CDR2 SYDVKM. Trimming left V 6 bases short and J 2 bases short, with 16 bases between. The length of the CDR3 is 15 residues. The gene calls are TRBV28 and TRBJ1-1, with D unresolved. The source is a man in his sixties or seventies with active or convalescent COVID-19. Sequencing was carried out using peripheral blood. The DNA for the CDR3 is TGTGCCAGCAGCCTAGGTATGACGGTAAACACTGAAGCTTTCTTT. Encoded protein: CASSLGMTVNTEAFF.